This entry features one T cell receptor (beta chain) sequence. Antigen: not known. The sample comes from a study of naive and memory T cell subsets. General study results and limits: Naive repertoires, especially CD8, held a few larger clonotypes, possibly memory cells re-expressing CD45RA.

An equimolar mix of two oligonucleotides served as the beta constant-region primer for TRBC1 and TRBC2. Nested alpha and beta constant-region primers with the SP2 primer drove four PCR rounds on ligated cDNA. In TCRdb, the UMI-ligation and nested PCR reads were re-called with MiXCR into one record per CDR3 protein. The table shows approximately 100,000 distinct CDR3 sequences, with about 15% occurring only once. Trimming left V 2 bases short and J 8 bases short, with 18 bases between. Germline V gene sequence: CDR1 GTSNPN, CDR2 SVGIG (reference sequence). This CDR3 has 14 amino acids. The sequencing input was naive CD8+ T cells from blood. The chain couples TRBV30 to TRBJ1-2; D may be TRBD1 (5 bases). This TCR was recovered from a human donor in good health. The CDR3 sequence: CAWSLTGGGYGYTF. The CDR3 coding sequence is TGTGCCTGGAGTCTTACGGGGGGTGGCTACGGCTACACCTTC.